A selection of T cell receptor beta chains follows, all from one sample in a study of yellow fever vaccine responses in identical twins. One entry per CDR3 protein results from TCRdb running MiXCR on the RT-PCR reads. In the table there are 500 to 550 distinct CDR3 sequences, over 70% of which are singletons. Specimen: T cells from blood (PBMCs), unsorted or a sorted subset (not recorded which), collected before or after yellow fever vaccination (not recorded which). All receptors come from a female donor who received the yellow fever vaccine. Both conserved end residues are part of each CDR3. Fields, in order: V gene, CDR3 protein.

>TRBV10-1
CASSESKFTDTQYF
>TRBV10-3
CAISESFRGNTEAFF
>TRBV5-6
CASSLLNTIYF
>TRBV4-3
CASSQVGAGDTQYF
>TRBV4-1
CASSPQGTTFNQPQHF
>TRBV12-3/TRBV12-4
CASRGTSGSTDTQYF
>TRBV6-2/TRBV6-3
CASSYGGESYEQYF
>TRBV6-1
CASSLLPGGEGAYEQFF
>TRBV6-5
CASSYSTGVGSYGYTF
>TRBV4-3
CASSQVSDYNSPLHF
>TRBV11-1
CASSLAGGAYDEQFF
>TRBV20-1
CSARVPNTGELFF
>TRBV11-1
CASSLDLDRLQETQYF
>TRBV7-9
CASSLRDEQYF
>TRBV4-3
CASSQDGQAADTQYF
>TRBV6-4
CASSDLTSGSTGELFF
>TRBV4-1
CASSQINTEAFF
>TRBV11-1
CASSPRLAGGGWDEQFF
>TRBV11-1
CASSSTGATNEKLFF
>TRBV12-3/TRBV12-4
CASSPEGALSNQPQHF
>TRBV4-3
CASSQDSLGQAEAFF
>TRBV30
CAWSVGVGVNTEAFF
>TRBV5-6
CASTTFLAGVTDTQYF
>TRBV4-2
CASSLPTGGNTEAFF
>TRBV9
CASSAVSLPPGKSF
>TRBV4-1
CASSPQLAPLYNEQFF
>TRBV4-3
CASSQENLSGANVLTF
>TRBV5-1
CASSWYTGNEKLFF
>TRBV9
CASSVGPGSSYEQYF
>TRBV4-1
CASSQVAGTSYGYTF
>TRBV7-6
CASSLPWGLGTEAFF
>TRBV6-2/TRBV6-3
CASSYSKREPYNEQFF
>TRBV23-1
CASSHHDNYSPLHF
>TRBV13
CASEGVTSGSYEQYF
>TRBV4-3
CASSQGTGDGNEQFF
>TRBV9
CASSPTSGKQFF
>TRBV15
CATSRGGGTNTEAFF
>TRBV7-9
CASSAVGTSYEQYF
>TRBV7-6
CASSLETSQQFF
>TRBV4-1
CASSQGRGTYEQYF
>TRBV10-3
CAINEGAGELFF
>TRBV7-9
CASSSLDEPDEAFF
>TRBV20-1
CSASSAGLVIYNEQFF
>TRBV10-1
CASSKASLHF
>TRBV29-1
CSVRTVGETQYF
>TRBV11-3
CASSPIQVAGGGTQYF
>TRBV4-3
CASSQEAEYEQYF
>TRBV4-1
CASSQGGGGYNSPLHF
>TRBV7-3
CASSSTGGVTEAFF
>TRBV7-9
CASSFPGLAEAFF
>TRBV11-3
CASSLELAVLTGELFF
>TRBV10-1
CASSVALSGNTIYF
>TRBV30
CAYRWGQDGYTF